The TCR beta chain under discussion was sequenced for a study of post-analysis software for immune sequencing data. Looking at the study overall: Several disease courses (relapsing-remitting, secondary progressive and progressive-relapsing) of multiple sclerosis were included. The study's findings and limits: The normalized Chao1 diversity of multiple sclerosis patients was significantly lower than that of controls. Same-batch samples co-clustered strongly by F measure. Controls showed lower frequencies than patients for a handful of TRBV segments, and TRBV5-6, TRBV5-1 and TRBV20-1 were among these.

Prepared libraries of TCR beta cDNA carried unique molecular identifiers. Yield was roughly 0.5 million cDNA molecules from around 0.96 to 9.9 million T cells. In TCRdb, the PCR reads were re-called with MiXCR into one record per CDR3 protein. The sample consists of more than 450,000 distinct CDR3 sequences, less than 40% of them appearing once. V was clipped by 9 bases and J by 5 bases; unmatched bases: 4. The CDR3 loop spans 12 amino acids. Germline V gene sequence: CDR1 ENHRY, CDR2 SYGVKD. Note on this clonotype: Its antigen is undetermined.

This chain joins TRBV10-3 and TRBJ1-2, with TRBD1 matching over 9 bases. The sequenced material came from blood. This receptor was identified in a girl aged 2-17 years with multiple sclerosis. The CDR3 is CAITGGAYGYTF. The CDR3 DNA follows: TGTGCCATTACAGGGGGCGCGTATGGCTACACCTTC.